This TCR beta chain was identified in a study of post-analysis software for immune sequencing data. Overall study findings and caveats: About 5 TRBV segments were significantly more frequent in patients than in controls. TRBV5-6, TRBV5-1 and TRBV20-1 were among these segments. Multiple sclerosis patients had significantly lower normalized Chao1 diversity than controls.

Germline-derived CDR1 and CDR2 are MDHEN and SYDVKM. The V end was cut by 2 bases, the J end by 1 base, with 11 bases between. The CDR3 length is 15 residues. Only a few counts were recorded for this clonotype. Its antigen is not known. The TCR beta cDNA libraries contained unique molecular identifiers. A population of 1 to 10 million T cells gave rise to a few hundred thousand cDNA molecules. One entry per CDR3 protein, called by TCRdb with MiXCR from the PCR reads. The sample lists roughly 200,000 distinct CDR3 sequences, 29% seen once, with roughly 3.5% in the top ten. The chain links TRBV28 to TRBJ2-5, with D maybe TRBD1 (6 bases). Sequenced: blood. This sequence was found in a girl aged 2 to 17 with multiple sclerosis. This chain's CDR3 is CASSLQGQGQETQYF. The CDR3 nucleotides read TGTGCCAGCAGTTTACAGGGGCAGGGCCAAGAGACCCAGTACTTC.